The 10 T cell receptor beta chains below all came from one sample that was sequenced in a study of blood T cell repertoires in COVID-19. Libraries were prepared by immunoSEQ multiplex PCR; TCRdb keeps only in-frame clonotypes and omits some of them. The sample yields approximately 290,000 clones, around 92% seen once. Sequenced sample: peripheral blood. Source of these receptors: a woman aged 25 to 45 with COVID-19, enrolled during active disease.

V gene TRBV3-1 (or the pseudogene TRBV3-2) combines with J gene TRBJ1-5; 9 nucleotides line up with TRBD1. CDR1 LGHDT and CDR2 YNNKEL come from the germline V gene (reference sequence). The CDR3 is 15 residues long. J was trimmed by 7 bases and V by 1 base; bases with no gene match: 5. The chain's CDR3 is CASSQAGTGSQPQHF. Here the CDR3 DNA reads TGTGCCAGCAGCCAAGCCGGGACAGGGAGCCAGCCCCAGCATTTT.

The chain couples TRBV28 to TRBJ1-2, with 9 bases that match TRBD1. Germline CDR1 MDHEN, CDR2 SYDVKM. V dropped 10 bases and J dropped 3; count of bases not matched to a gene: 3. The CDR3 totals 12 residues. CDR3 region: CATHRGHYGYTF. The CDR3 DNA reads as TGTGCCACCCACAGGGGGCACTATGGCTACACCTTC.

This rearrangement joins TRBV29-1 to TRBJ1-4; TRBD1 is a possible D gene (5 bases). Trimming cost V 4 bases and J 8 bases, with 11 bases left between them. The CDR3 spans 12 residues. Per germline, CDR1 SQVTM and CDR2 ANQGSEA. CDR3 nucleotides: TGCAGCGTTGTGACAGCCTTAGAAAAACTGTTTTTT. Protein sequence: CSVVTALEKLFF.

The chain couples TRBV5-6 to TRBJ2-7; D gene uncertain. Germline CDR1 and CDR2: SGHDT and YYEEEE. The CDR3 has 14 amino acids. Trimming removed 2 bases from V and 0 bases from J, with 9 bases in between. The CDR3 loop is CASSFKQHSYEQYF. The CDR3 region has the DNA TGTGCCAGCAGCTTTAAACAACACTCCTACGAGCAGTACTTC.

The chain combines TRBV7-2 with TRBJ1-5, with D possibly matching TRBD1 (5 bases). V dropped 5 bases and J dropped 5 bases, with 13 bases sitting between them. This CDR3 has 14 amino acids. CDR1 SGHTA and CDR2 FQGNSA come from the germline V gene. The CDR3 bases are TGTGCCAGCAGCAAAAACGGGGGAGATCAGCCCCAGCATTTT. This codes for CASSKNGGDQPQHF.

The chain employs TRBV10-1 and TRBJ2-1; TRBD1 matches 9 bases. V shed 0 bases and J 6 bases; nucleotides not matched to a gene: 6. From germline, CDR1 is WNHNN and CDR2 SYGVQD (reference sequence). This CDR3 has 16 residues. CDR3 nucleotides: TGCGCCAGCAGTGAGTCGACGGCGACAGGGGGCAATGAGCAGTTCTTC. Translating it yields CASSESTATGGNEQFF.

The gene calls are TRBV11-2 and TRBJ1-6; weak D call: TRBD1 (5 bases). Germline V CDR1 and CDR2: SGHAT, FQNNGV. The CDR3 sequence is 14 residues long. V was shortened by 8 bases and J by 10 bases, with 18 bases between the two germline ends. CDR3 in amino acids: CASRPGGGGSPLHF. The CDR3 nucleotides read TGTGCCAGCCGCCCGGGTGGGGGAGGATCACCCCTCCACTTT.

This clone occurred once. The gene calls are TRBV19 and TRBJ2-1; D is undetermined. The CDR3 spans 13 residues. Trimming shortened V by 7 bases and J by 3 bases, and 10 bases separated the two germline ends. The germline V gene has CDR1 LNHDA and CDR2 SQIVND (reference sequence). DNA of the CDR3: TGTGCCAGTAATTACGGCGGCTACAATGAGCAGTTCTTC. It specifies CASNYGGYNEQFF.

The chain uses TRBV6-1 and TRBJ1-4; no firm D call. This CDR3 comprises 14 residues. Germline V gives CDR1 MNHNS, CDR2 SASEGT. Between the trimmed V and J ends, which lost 3 bases and 3 bases, there was a span of 8 bases. This CDR3 reads CASSDGLPNEKLFF. CDR3 DNA sequence: TGTGCCAGCAGTGACGGACTTCCTAATGAAAAACTGTTTTTT.

With respect to this clone: The same CDR3 can be traced to other DNA sequences in this sample. The J gene is TRBJ2-7, the V gene TRBV6-6; the D gene is possibly TRBD1 (5 bases). CDR3 length equals 14 residues. V lost 0 bases and J 3 bases, leaving 9 bases between the germline ends. Germline V gives CDR1 MNHNY, CDR2 SVGAGI (reference sequence). The CDR3 nucleotides are TGTGCCAGCAGTTACTCTACAGGCGGCTACGAGCAGTACTTC. It translates to CASSYSTGGYEQYF.